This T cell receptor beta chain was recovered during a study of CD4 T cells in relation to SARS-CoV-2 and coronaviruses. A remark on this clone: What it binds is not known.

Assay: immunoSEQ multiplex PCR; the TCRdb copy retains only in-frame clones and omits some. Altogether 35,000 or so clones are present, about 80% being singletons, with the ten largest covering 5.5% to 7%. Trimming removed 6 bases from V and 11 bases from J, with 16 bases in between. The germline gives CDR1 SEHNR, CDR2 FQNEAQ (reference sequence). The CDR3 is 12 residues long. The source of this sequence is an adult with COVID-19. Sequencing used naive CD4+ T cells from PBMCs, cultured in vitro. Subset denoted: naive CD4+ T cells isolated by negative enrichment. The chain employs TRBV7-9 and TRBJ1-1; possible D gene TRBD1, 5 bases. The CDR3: CASSIGGAYAFF. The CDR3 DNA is TGTGCCAGCAGTATAGGTGGGGCATATGCTTTCTTT.